Below, 14 T cell receptor beta chains from the same sample are listed, as sequenced in a study of OX40 agonist ivuxolimab in advanced cancers. To prepare the library, the immunoSEQ multiplex PCR assay was applied. TCRdb holds this immuneACCESS table with in-frame rearrangements only. Some clones are missing; in checked studies, unresolved V genes explain under half, and the rest has no known cause. The sample table holds about 28,000 clones, of which approximately 88% were seen once. The top ten constitute 18% of the sample. Sequencing was performed on CD4+ or CD8+ T cells sorted from blood, taken in a trial of the OX40 agonist ivuxolimab. Every receptor here comes from an adult with an advanced solid tumor such as melanoma, head and neck, liver or kidney cancer.

The rearrangement uses TRBV12-5 and TRBJ1-5; 7 bases are shared with TRBD1. Unmatched junction bases numbered 15, after V lost 7 bases and J lost 0 bases. The CDR3 covers 18 residues. From germline, CDR1 is LGHNT and CDR2 FRNRAP. The chain's CDR3 is CASAGGRGPVYSNQPQHF. The DNA for the CDR3 is TGTGCTAGTGCAGGGGGAAGGGGGCCGGTGTATAGCAATCAGCCCCAGCATTTT.

J is TRBJ2-1 and V is TRBV11-2, with unresolved D. CDR1 is SGHAT, CDR2 FQNNGV, per germline. CDR3 size: 12 residues. V was shortened by 4 bases and J by 9 bases, with 10 bases between the two germline ends. CDR3 coding DNA: TGTGCCAGCAGCTCTTATCCGGGTGAGCAGTTCTTC. Its translation: CASSSYPGEQFF.

In the case of this clone: The sample has other DNA sequences that encode this CDR3 too. The CDR3 bases are TGTGCCAGCAGCCCCGGGACAGGGAACACCGGGGAGCTGTTTTTT. It encodes CASSPGTGNTGELFF. This chain joins TRBV9 and TRBJ2-2, with 8 bases fitting TRBD1. CDR3 length: 15 residues. J gave up 1 base and V 4 bases, and 3 bases lay outside the gene matches. The germline V gene encodes CDR1 SGDLS and CDR2 YYNGEE.

The CDR3 loop is CASSETSGPTDTQYF. The CDR3 DNA reads TGTGCCAGCAGTGAGACTAGCGGGCCCACAGATACGCAGTATTTT. This chain links TRBV6-4 with TRBJ2-3, with 10 bases that match TRBD2. After removal of 3 bases from V and 2 bases from J, the junction contained 2 bases not matched to a gene. Germline V gene data show CDR1 as MRHNA and CDR2 as SNTAGT. The CDR3 consists of 15 residues.

The rearrangement uses TRBV7-2 and TRBJ1-1, with a tentative D call TRBD1 (6 bases). Trimming removed 4 bases at V and 4 bases at J, with 16 bases between. CDR3 size: 15 residues. From germline, CDR1 is SGHTA and CDR2 FQGNSA. The CDR3 region is CASSWPQTGATEAFF. The CDR3 DNA reads TGTGCCAGCAGCTGGCCTCAGACAGGCGCCACTGAAGCTTTCTTT.

The rearrangement links TRBV5-1 to TRBJ1-2, with D maybe TRBD1 (6 bases). The CDR3 has 14 residues. Per germline, CDR1 SGHRS and CDR2 YFSETQ. Between the trimmed V and J ends, which lost 5 bases and 4 bases, there was a span of 15 bases. Here the CDR3 reads CASRPEGGFYGYTF. The CDR3 DNA sequence: TGCGCCAGCAGACCGGAGGGGGGGTTCTATGGCTACACCTTC.

This rearrangement joins TRBV5-4 to TRBJ2-3; 9 bases agree with TRBD2. V shed 4 bases, J shed 3 bases, and the junction held 9 bases outside the gene matches. Germline V gene lookup returns CDR1 SGHNT and CDR2 YYREEE (reference sequence). This CDR3 comprises 16 residues. CDR3 region: CASSPLAGGATDTQYF. The DNA of the CDR3 is TGTGCCAGCAGCCCCCTGGCGGGAGGGGCTACAGATACGCAGTATTTT.

The chain carries TRBV5-4 and TRBJ2-7; no firm D call. The CDR3 consists of 13 residues. V lost 2 bases, J lost 0 bases, and 6 bases lay in between. CDR1 and CDR2 from the germline V gene are SGHNT and YYREEE (reference sequence). Here the CDR3 reads CASSFWSSYEQYF. CDR3 coding DNA: TGTGCCAGCAGCTTCTGGTCCTCCTACGAGCAGTACTTC.

This clone was detected once. The gene calls are TRBV2 and TRBJ2-2; TRBD2 aligns across 14 bases. The CDR3 has 16 residues. The trim removed 11 bases at V and 6 bases at J, leaving 11 bases unmatched. The germline gives CDR1 SNHLY, CDR2 FYNNEI. Here the CDR3 reads CAVKGLAGVSSGELFF. CDR3 nucleotide sequence: TGTGCCGTGAAGGGACTAGCGGGAGTCTCATCCGGGGAGCTGTTTTTT.

The chain employs TRBV7-8 and TRBJ2-3; D unclear. Trimming took 5 bases from V and 10 from J, leaving 19 bases between them. Germline V gene lookup returns CDR1 SGHVS and CDR2 FQNEAQ. This CDR3 comprises 14 residues. CDR3 loop: CASSPLQTSHPQYF. CDR3 DNA: TGTGCCAGCAGCCCCCTACAGACTTCTCATCCGCAGTATTTT.

The chain has TRBV5-6 and TRBJ1-1; D not resolved. Per germline, CDR1 SGHDT and CDR2 YYEEEE. The CDR3 runs 13 residues. V lost 6 bases to trimming and J lost 4 bases, with 13 bases between them. The CDR3 loop is CASTHKRGTEAFF. As DNA, the CDR3 is TGTGCCAGCACCCATAAACGTGGCACTGAAGCTTTCTTT.

This chain links TRBV5-6 with TRBJ2-7, with TRBD1 matching 10 bases. CDR3 length: 14 residues. Looked up from germline, CDR1 is SGHDT and CDR2 is YYEEEE. J gave up 4 bases and V 3 bases, and 4 bases lay outside the gene matches. The CDR3 spells CASSSWGQGYEQYF. The CDR3 DNA reads TGTGCCAGCAGCTCCTGGGGACAGGGGTACGAGCAGTACTTC.

The CDR3 DNA is TGTGCCAGCAGCCCTGGTACGGGAGGAGGTACCGGGGAGCTGTTTTTT. Translating it yields CASSPGTGGGTGELFF. The chain links TRBV7-3 to TRBJ2-2, with 7 bases aligning to TRBD2. The CDR3 sequence is 16 residues long. V trimming: 5 bases; J trimming: 5 bases; junction bases outside the gene matches: 11. CDR1 is SGHTA and CDR2 is FQGTGA in the germline V gene.

The chain couples TRBV7-7 to TRBJ2-7, with D perhaps given as TRBD1 or TRBD2 (5 bases each). V gave up 6 bases and J gave up 6 bases, with 15 bases separating them. Germline V gives CDR1 SSHAT, CDR2 FNYEAQ (reference sequence). The CDR3 spans 13 residues. This CDR3 is CASSPDRGAEQYF. DNA for the CDR3: TGTGCCAGCAGTCCGGACCGAGGGGCCGAGCAGTACTTC.